The T cell receptor (beta chain) under discussion was sequenced for a study of identical twins. TCRdb reprocessed the 5' RACE reads via MiXCR and lists one record per CDR3 protein. The sample consists of 700,000 or so distinct CDR3 sequences, over 20% of them appearing once. In germline, CDR1 is MGHDK, CDR2 SYGVNS. CDR3 length: 18 amino acids. Trimming removed 5 bases at V and 0 bases at J, with 20 bases between. Another study also made use of these data, one on T cells expressing NK-cell markers.

This sequence originates from a woman younger than 30 in good health. V is TRBV25-1 and J is TRBJ2-1, with D possibly being TRBD2 (5 bases). Specimen: PBMCs. This CDR3 reads CASSPGSNSASSYNEQFF. The CDR3 DNA follows: TGTGCCAGCAGTCCAGGCTCTAATAGCGCGAGCTCCTACAATGAGCAGTTCTTC.